These 29 T cell receptor beta chains were all obtained from the same sample, sequenced in a study of cytomegalovirus exposure and HLA in healthy donors. Amplification used 60 Vbeta primers and 13 Jbeta primers. The protocol was immunoSEQ multiplex PCR, while the TCRdb copy is restricted to in-frame clones and leaves out a portion. Its table records tens of thousands of clones. Sequenced material: PBMCs. The receptors here all came from a man aged 18 to 30 in good health and CMV-seropositive.

The chain employs TRBV7-9 and TRBJ2-5; 8 bases line up with TRBD1. Germline assignment: CDR1 SEHNR and CDR2 FQNEAQ (reference sequence). J was trimmed by 5 bases and V by 3 bases; bases with no gene match: 5. The CDR3 runs to 14 residues. In DNA, the CDR3 is TGTGCCAGCAGCTTCTACAGGGGGAGTGAGACCCAGTACTTC. It encodes CASSFYRGSETQYF.

The chain combines TRBV28 with TRBJ2-7, with a possible D match to TRBD1 (5 bases). The V end lost 2 bases, the J end lost 2 bases, and 19 bases lay between the germline ends. This CDR3 has 17 amino acids. Looked up from germline, CDR1 is MDHEN and CDR2 is SYDVKM. This chain's CDR3 is CASSLISRPDIAYEQYF. CDR3 nucleotide sequence: TGTGCCAGCAGTTTAATCTCCCGACCGGACATCGCCTACGAGCAGTACTTC.

The V call is TRBV11-2, the J call TRBJ1-2; D ambiguous. CDR1 and CDR2 from the germline V gene are SGHAT and FQNNGV. CDR3 length: 13 amino acids. Trimming left V 1 base short and J 3 bases short, with 6 bases between. This CDR3 is CASSLVPDYGYTF. The CDR3 DNA is TGTGCCAGCAGCTTAGTTCCCGACTATGGCTACACCTTC.

The chain recombines TRBV6-1 with TRBJ1-2; 8 nucleotides line up with TRBD1. Trimming took 4 bases from V and 8 from J; bases not matched to a gene: 6. CDR3 size: 13 residues. Germline values: CDR1 MNHNS, CDR2 SASEGT. The chain's CDR3 is CASSVSGQGGYTF. CDR3 bases: TGTGCCAGCAGTGTTAGTGGACAGGGCGGCTACACCTTC.

The rearrangement links TRBV6-5 to TRBJ1-3, with a possible D match to TRBD1 (5 bases). V lost 6 bases and J 4 bases, leaving 13 bases between the germline ends. Germline V gives CDR1 MNHEY, CDR2 SVGAGI. The CDR3 has 14 residues. CDR3 amino acids: CASSGGGGGNTIYF. CDR3 in DNA: TGTGCCAGCAGCGGGGGGGGAGGAGGAAACACCATATATTTT.

The V call is TRBV7-8, the J call TRBJ2-7, with a tentative D call TRBD1 (6 bases). Germline V gene data show CDR1 as SGHVS and CDR2 as FQNEAQ. The V and J ends lost 5 bases and 0 bases respectively, with 11 bases between them. The CDR3 consists of 14 residues. The CDR3 nucleotides read TGTGCCAGCAGCCTGACAGGAAACTCCTACGAGCAGTACTTC. The encoded protein is CASSLTGNSYEQYF.

The chain employs TRBV19 and TRBJ2-3; D may be TRBD1 (5 bases). V shed 8 bases and J shed 0 bases, with 15 bases lying between them. The CDR3 runs 15 residues. Germline V lookup: CDR1 LNHDA, CDR2 SQIVND (reference sequence). The chain's CDR3 is CASRQGGLSTDTQYF. For the CDR3, the DNA is TGTGCCAGTCGTCAGGGCGGCCTTAGCACAGATACGCAGTATTTT.

The chain recombines TRBV27 with TRBJ1-2, with 8 bases lining up with TRBD1. This CDR3 is 17 amino acids long. V shed 3 bases and J 2 bases; nucleotides not matched to a gene: 11. Per the germline V gene, CDR1 is MNHEY and CDR2 is SMNVEV (reference sequence). CDR3 sequence (DNA): TGTGCCAGCAGTTTTAGGGGACAGGTTCCTCAAAACTATGGCTACACCTTC. It codes for CASSFRGQVPQNYGYTF.

The chain couples TRBV9 to TRBJ1-6; D uncertain. CDR3 length: 14 amino acids. The V and J ends lost 4 bases and 7 bases respectively, with 12 bases between them. Per the germline V gene, CDR1 is SGDLS and CDR2 is YYNGEE. The CDR3 nucleotides are TGTGCCAGCAGCCCAGTCTCGGGGAATTCACCCCTCCACTTT. It is translated as CASSPVSGNSPLHF.

CDR3: CAWRDTGYTEAFF. In nucleotides, the CDR3 is TGTGCCTGGAGGGATACAGGGTACACTGAAGCTTTCTTT. This rearrangement joins TRBV30 to TRBJ1-1, with TRBD1 as a possible D gene (6 bases). The germline V gene has CDR1 GTSNPN and CDR2 SVGIG (reference sequence). Trimming removed 3 bases at V and 3 bases at J, with 11 bases between. This CDR3 spans 13 amino acids.

The rearrangement uses TRBV5-1 and TRBJ1-1, with no clear D. Germline V CDR1 and CDR2: SGHRS, YFSETQ. Trimming took off 0 bases at V and 0 bases at J, with 6 bases between the two ends. This CDR3 has 14 residues. CDR3: CASSLEPMNTEAFF. CDR3 nucleotides: TGCGCCAGCAGCTTGGAGCCCATGAACACTGAAGCTTTCTTT. The full variable domain, rest sourced from reference TRBV5-1 and TRBJ1-1, is KAGVTQTPRYLIKTRGQQVTLSCSPISGHRSVSWYQQTPGQGLQFLFEYFSETQRNKGNFPGRFSGRQFSNSRSEMNVSTLELGDSALYLCASSLEPMNTEAFFGQGTRLTVV.

The chain has TRBV15 and TRBJ2-7, with a tentative D call TRBD1 (7 bases). Germline CDR1 and CDR2: LNHNV and YYDKDF (reference sequence). The CDR3 has 15 amino acids. The V end lost 1 base, the J end lost 2 bases, and 12 bases lay between the germline ends. The CDR3 DNA is TGTGCCACCAGCAGAGTCCAGGGGGGCCCCTACGAGCAGTACTTC. Encoded protein: CATSRVQGGPYEQYF. The whole variable domain, remainder taken from reference TRBV15 and TRBJ2-7, is DAMVIQNPRYQVTQFGKPVTLSCSQTLNHNVMYWYQQKSSQAPKLLFHYYDKDFNNEADTPDNFQSRRPNTSFCFLDIRSPGLGDTAMYLCATSRVQGGPYEQYFGPGTRLTVT.

The chain combines TRBV6-5 with TRBJ2-1; D might be TRBD1 (5 bases). The V gene's germline CDR1 is MNHEY and CDR2 SVGAGI. The CDR3 sequence is 15 residues long. Trimming pared 6 bases from V and 5 bases from J, leaving 17 bases between. CDR3: CASSLQERRDNEQFF. For the CDR3, the DNA is TGTGCCAGCAGCCTACAGGAAAGACGGGACAATGAGCAGTTCTTC.

This chain connects TRBV4-2 to TRBJ1-2; D uncertain. Deletions cut 0 bases from V and 3 bases from J, with 11 bases between. This CDR3 is 15 amino acids long. Germline CDR1 LGHNA, CDR2 YNFKEQ. The CDR3 DNA is TGTGCCAGCAGCCAAGATCTCGGGGTATACTATGGCTACACCTTC. This encodes CASSQDLGVYYGYTF.

Here the CDR3 DNA reads TGTGCCAGCAGCTTGGCAGTGGACAACTCTGGAAACACCATATATTTT. As protein: CASSLAVDNSGNTIYF. V gene TRBV5-6 combines with J gene TRBJ1-3; possibly TRBD1 for D (5 bases). Trimming left V 0 bases short and J 0 bases short, with 10 bases between. The CDR3 spans 16 residues. The germline V gene encodes CDR1 SGHDT and CDR2 YYEEEE.

CDR3 DNA: TGTGCCAGCACTATTAGCGGGGTTGCCTACGAGCAGTACTTC. As protein: CASTISGVAYEQYF. The J gene is TRBJ2-7, the V gene TRBV7-9, with TRBD2 identical over 8 bases. Germline V gene lookup returns CDR1 SEHNR and CDR2 FQNEAQ (reference sequence). The CDR3 consists of 14 residues. The junction had 7 bases not matched to a gene; V was cut back by 7 bases and J by 2 bases.

The rearrangement uses TRBV19 and TRBJ2-2; maybe TRBD1 (6 bases). The length of the CDR3 is 15 residues. V shed 3 bases and J shed 5 bases, with 13 bases lying between them. Germline values: CDR1 LNHDA, CDR2 SQIVND (reference sequence). The CDR3 here is CASSILGTQTGELFF. CDR3 DNA: TGTGCCAGTAGTATTCTGGGGACACAAACCGGGGAGCTGTTTTTT.

The chain links TRBV28 to TRBJ1-1; D unclear. The CDR3 sequence is 12 residues long. CDR1 and CDR2 (germline): MDHEN, SYDVKM. V gave up 3 bases and J gave up 3 bases, with 5 bases separating them. This CDR3 reads CASSLRDTEAFF. The CDR3 bases are TGTGCCAGCAGTTTGAGGGACACTGAAGCTTTCTTT.

The rearrangement joins TRBV27 to TRBJ2-7; 11 bases fit TRBD2. V lost 0 bases, J lost 4 bases, and 17 bases stayed unmatched. The germline CDR1 and CDR2 sequences are MNHEY and SMNVEV (reference sequence). The CDR3 runs 20 residues. CDR3 residues: CASSLSYGTSGVPRDYEQYF. In nucleotides, the CDR3 is TGTGCCAGCAGTTTATCGTACGGGACTAGCGGAGTCCCCAGGGATTACGAGCAGTACTTC.

This chain uses TRBV9 with TRBJ1-6, with no clear D. The CDR3 spans 16 residues. Germline lookup yields CDR1 SGDLS and CDR2 YYNGEE. Trimming removed 4 bases from V and 9 bases from J, with 20 bases in between. The CDR3 sequence: CASSPREADLLSPLHF. The DNA of the CDR3 is TGTGCCAGCAGCCCTCGAGAAGCCGATCTTCTTTCACCCCTCCACTTT. Supplemented by reference TRBV9 and TRBJ1-6, the full variable domain reads DSGVTQTPKHLITATGQRVTLRCSPRSGDLSVYWYQQSLDQGLQFLIQYYNGEERAKGNILERFSAQQFPDLHSELNLSSLELGDSALYFCASSPREADLLSPLHFGNGTRLTVT.

This chain links TRBV29-1 with TRBJ2-3, with 8 bases identical to TRBD1. CDR3 length: 18 residues. The trim removed 5 bases at V and 2 bases at J, leaving 18 bases unmatched. Germline V gene data show CDR1 as SQVTM and CDR2 as ANQGSEA. The CDR3: CSVPPQGAPGWATDTQYF. The CDR3 DNA reads as TGCAGCGTTCCCCCCCAGGGGGCCCCGGGATGGGCCACAGATACGCAGTATTTT.

The chain uses TRBV7-8 and TRBJ2-5; D unresolved. Germline V gene lookup returns CDR1 SGHVS and CDR2 FQNEAQ. Trimming stripped 5 bases from V and 1 base from J, with 11 bases between. The CDR3 sequence is 14 residues long. The CDR3 coding sequence is TGTGCCAGCAGCCTAAGTCCAGGCCAAGAGACCCAGTACTTC. It codes for CASSLSPGQETQYF.

The chain links TRBV7-9 to TRBJ2-3, with D tentatively TRBD2 (7 bases). The germline V and J ends were trimmed by 4 bases and 4 bases, with 24 bases remaining between them. The CDR3 sequence is 18 residues long. From germline, CDR1 is SEHNR and CDR2 FQNEAQ (reference sequence). CDR3: CASSSRSRGGAFPDTQYF. The CDR3 nucleotides read TGTGCCAGCAGCTCAAGAAGTAGAGGGGGGGCCTTCCCAGATACGCAGTATTTT.

The chain recombines TRBV7-9 with TRBJ1-5, with D tentatively TRBD1 (5 bases). Germline lookup yields CDR1 SEHNR and CDR2 FQNEAQ (reference sequence). The V gene lost 1 base and the J gene lost 6 bases, with 13 bases spanning the gap. This CDR3 region has 15 residues. CDR3 sequence (DNA): TGTGCCAGCAGCTTAGGGGGGGGTTTTGGTCAGCCCCAGCATTTT. Translating it yields CASSLGGGFGQPQHF.

This rearrangement joins TRBV15 to TRBJ2-1; TRBD1 agrees at 7 bases. This CDR3 comprises 16 residues. After removal of 3 bases from V and 4 bases from J, the junction contained 9 bases not matched to a gene. The germline CDR1 and CDR2 sequences are LNHNV and YYDKDF (reference sequence). The CDR3 nucleotides are TGTGCCACCAGCAGTGAAACCGGGACAGCTTACAATGAGCAGTTCTTC. This translates into CATSSETGTAYNEQFF.

V is TRBV29-1 and J is TRBJ1-1; D not certain. V lost 5 bases to trimming and J lost 2 bases, with 9 bases between them. CDR1 and CDR2 (germline): SQVTM, ANQGSEA. The CDR3 has 12 residues. This CDR3 reads CSVSSLNTEAFF. The CDR3 DNA sequence: TGCAGCGTTTCTAGTCTAAACACTGAAGCTTTCTTT.

This chain joins TRBV5-1 and TRBJ2-1; the match to TRBD2 covers 10 bases. After removal of 2 bases from V and 2 bases from J, the junction contained 1 base not matched to a gene. The germline gives CDR1 SGHRS, CDR2 YFSETQ. The CDR3 has 15 residues. The CDR3 is CASSFSGRTYNEQFF. The CDR3 DNA sequence: TGCGCCAGCAGCTTTAGCGGGAGGACCTACAATGAGCAGTTCTTC.

The genes are TRBV5-1 and TRBJ2-4; the match to TRBD1 covers 9 bases. Germline V lookup: CDR1 SGHRS, CDR2 YFSETQ. After removal of 0 bases from V and 0 bases from J, the junction contained 16 bases not matched to a gene. The CDR3 has 21 amino acids. CDR3 sequence: CASSLAPGDRDFQLAKNIQYF. As DNA, the CDR3 is TGCGCCAGCAGCTTGGCTCCCGGGGACAGGGATTTCCAGCTAGCCAAAAACATTCAGTACTTC.

In nucleotides, the CDR3 is TGTGCCAGTAGTATTCAACAGGGAGTTCGGGCTCAGCCCCAGCATTTT. It is translated as CASSIQQGVRAQPQHF. The rearrangement uses TRBV19 and TRBJ1-5; maybe TRBD1 (6 bases). With 3 bases removed from V and 6 bases from J, the gap between germline ends came to 18 bases. Germline V gene sequence: CDR1 LNHDA, CDR2 SQIVND (reference sequence). The CDR3 runs to 16 residues.